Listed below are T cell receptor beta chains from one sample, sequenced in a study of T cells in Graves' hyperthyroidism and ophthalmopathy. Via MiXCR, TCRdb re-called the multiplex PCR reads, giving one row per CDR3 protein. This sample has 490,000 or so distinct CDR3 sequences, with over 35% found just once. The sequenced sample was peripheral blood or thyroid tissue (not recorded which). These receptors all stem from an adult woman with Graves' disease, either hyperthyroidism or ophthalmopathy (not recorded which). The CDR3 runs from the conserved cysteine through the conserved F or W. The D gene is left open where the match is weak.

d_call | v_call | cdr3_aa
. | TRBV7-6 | CASSLVRGMAFF
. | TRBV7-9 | CASSLIPLQVGEQYF
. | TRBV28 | CASSRPGGLFF
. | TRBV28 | CASTTSNQPQHF
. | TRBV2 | CASSRVGPEKLFF
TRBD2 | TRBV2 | CASSESSGRAGTGELFF
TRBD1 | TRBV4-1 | CASSRGWTGGTEAFF
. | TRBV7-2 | CASSPSGQLNTEAFF
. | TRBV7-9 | CASSKTEYEQYF
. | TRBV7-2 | CASSNPGGANVLTF
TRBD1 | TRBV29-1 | CSVAGRGTDANNEQFF
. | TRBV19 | CASSISTGYEQYF
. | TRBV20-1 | CSAGKGGTEAFF